This entry is about one T cell receptor (beta chain). Sequencing was performed with immunoSEQ multiplex PCR; in TCRdb, only in-frame clones are kept and a portion is missing. The sample holds 390,000 or so clones; around 90% are singletons and the top ten take around 6.5%. These data originate in a study of control samples from healthy donors and cancer patients. The sample comprised PBMCs. The TCR originated in a man aged 40-49 years with head and neck cancer.

The CDR3 DNA reads TGTGCCAGCAGTCCCCTTAGGACAGGGTATTTGAGTGAAGCTTTCTTT. Amino acid sequence: CASSPLRTGYLSEAFF. The V and J genes are TRBV27 and TRBJ1-1; 8 nucleotides agree with TRBD1. The CDR3 consists of 16 residues. The germline V gene encodes CDR1 MNHEY and CDR2 SMNVEV (reference sequence). After removal of 5 bases from V and 7 bases from J, the junction contained 15 bases not matched to a gene.